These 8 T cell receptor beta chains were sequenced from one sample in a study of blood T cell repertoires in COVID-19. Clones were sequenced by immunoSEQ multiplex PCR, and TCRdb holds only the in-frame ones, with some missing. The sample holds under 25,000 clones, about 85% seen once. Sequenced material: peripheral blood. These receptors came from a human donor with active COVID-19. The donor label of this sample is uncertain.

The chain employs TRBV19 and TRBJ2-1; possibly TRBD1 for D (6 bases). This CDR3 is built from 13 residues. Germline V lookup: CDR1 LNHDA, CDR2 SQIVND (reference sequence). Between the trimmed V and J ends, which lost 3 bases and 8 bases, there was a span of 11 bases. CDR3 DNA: TGTGCCAGTAGTATGTCCAGGGGAGATGAGCAGTTCTTC. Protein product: CASSMSRGDEQFF.

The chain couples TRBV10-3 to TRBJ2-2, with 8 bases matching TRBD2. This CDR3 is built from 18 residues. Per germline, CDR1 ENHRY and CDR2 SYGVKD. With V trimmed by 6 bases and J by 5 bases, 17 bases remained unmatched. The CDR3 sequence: CAISPYRRASGSTGELFF. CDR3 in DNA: TGTGCCATCAGCCCATACAGGAGGGCTAGCGGGTCGACCGGGGAGCTGTTTTTT.

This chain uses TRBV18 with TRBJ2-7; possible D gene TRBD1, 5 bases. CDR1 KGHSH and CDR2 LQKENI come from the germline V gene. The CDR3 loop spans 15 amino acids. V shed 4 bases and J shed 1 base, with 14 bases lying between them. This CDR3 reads CASSQTATESYEQYF. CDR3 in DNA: TGTGCCAGCTCACAGACAGCCACTGAGTCCTACGAGCAGTACTTC.

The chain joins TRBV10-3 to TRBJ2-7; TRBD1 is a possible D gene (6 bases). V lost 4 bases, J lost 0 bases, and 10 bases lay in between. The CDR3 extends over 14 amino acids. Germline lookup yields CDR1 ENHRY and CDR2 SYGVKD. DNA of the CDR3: TGTGCCATCAGTGTTGACAGGAGCTCCTACGAGCAGTACTTC. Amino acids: CAISVDRSSYEQYF.

Written as DNA, the CDR3 is TGTGCCAGCAGCGCCGTTTCTAGCCTAAGCACAGATACGCAGTATTTT. It yields the protein CASSAVSSLSTDTQYF. The chain has TRBV5-4 and TRBJ2-3; tentative D call: TRBD2 (5 bases). Germline-derived CDR1 and CDR2 are SGHNT and YYREEE (reference sequence). The CDR3 contains 16 residues. V was clipped by 4 bases and J by 0 bases, with 15 bases between them.

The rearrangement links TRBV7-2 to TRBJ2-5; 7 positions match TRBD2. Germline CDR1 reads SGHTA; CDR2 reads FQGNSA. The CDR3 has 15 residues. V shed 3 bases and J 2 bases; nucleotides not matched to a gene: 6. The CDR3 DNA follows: TGTGCCAGCAGCTTTGGGCTAGCGGTACAAGAGACCCAGTACTTC. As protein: CASSFGLAVQETQYF. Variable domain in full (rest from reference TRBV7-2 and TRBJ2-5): GAGVSQSPSNKVTEKGKDVELRCDPISGHTALYWYRQSLGQGLEFLIYFQGNSAPDKSGLPSDRFSAERTGGSVSTLTIQRTQQEDSAVYLCASSFGLAVQETQYFGPGTRLLVL.

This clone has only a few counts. The CDR3 DNA follows: TGTGCCTGGGCCCGACAGGGAGCCTCTTTTGGTTCACCCCTCCACTTT. Protein sequence: CAWARQGASFGSPLHF. The chain is built from TRBV30 and TRBJ1-6, with 7 bases aligning to TRBD1. The CDR3 covers 16 residues. Losses at the gene ends were 5 bases for V and 9 bases for J; bases not matched to a gene: 16. Germline-derived CDR1 and CDR2 are GTSNPN and SVGIG (reference sequence).

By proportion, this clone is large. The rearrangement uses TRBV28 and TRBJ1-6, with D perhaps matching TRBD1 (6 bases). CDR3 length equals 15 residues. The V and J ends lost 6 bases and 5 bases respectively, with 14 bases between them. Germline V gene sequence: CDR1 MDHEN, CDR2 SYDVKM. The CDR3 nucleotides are TGTGCCAGCAGCTGGACAGCCGGTGATAATTCACCCCTCCACTTT. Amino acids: CASSWTAGDNSPLHF.